A single sample gave rise to the 18 T cell receptor beta chains below, sequenced in a study of Ad26.COV2.S vaccination and SARS-CoV-2 variants. Profiling relied on immunoSEQ multiplex PCR, and the TCRdb table lists in-frame clones only, not all of them. The sample has about 350,000 clones, roughly 84% seen once. Treatment defined: 19 received Ad26.COV2.S at low or high dose, single or two shots; roughly five received placebo; per-sample allocation not given. It was on day 63 after the first vaccine or placebo injection that samples were taken. The specimen was peripheral blood, collected in a trial of Ad26.COV2.S vaccine versus placebo. The receptors stem from a person aged 18-60 years who received the Ad26.COV2.S COVID-19 vaccine or a placebo.

The chain links TRBV21-1 to TRBJ2-7; the table's D gene call, TRBD1, was not cross checked with the DNA. TRBV21-1 is noted as a pseudogene. CDR3 length: 15 residues. The CDR3 loop is CASSTQGQGCYEQYF. CDR3 nucleotides: TGTGCCAGCAGCACGCAAGGACAGGGGTGCTACGAGCAGTACTTC.

This chain connects TRBV28 to TRBJ1-2; weak D call: TRBD1 (5 bases). Germline V CDR1 and CDR2: MDHEN, SYDVKM. The V and J ends lost 6 bases and 4 bases respectively, with 9 bases between them. CDR3 length equals 12 residues. CDR3: CASSSDSYGYTF. Written as DNA, the CDR3 is TGTGCCAGCAGCTCCGACAGCTATGGCTACACCTTC.

This clone has just a few counts. Here the CDR3 DNA reads TGTGCCAGTAGTATTCCCGTGGACTATGGCTACACCTTC. Residues: CASSIPVDYGYTF. The genes are TRBV19 and TRBJ1-2; D is uncertain. The CDR3 has 13 residues. Germline CDR1 reads LNHDA; CDR2 reads SQIVND (reference sequence). V shed 3 bases and J shed 3 bases, with 8 bases lying between them.

The V gene is TRBV19, the J gene TRBJ2-1; 9 bases agree with TRBD2. The CDR3 sequence is 15 residues long. V lost 1 base to trimming and J lost 10 bases; unmatched junction nucleotides: 8. The germline CDR1 and CDR2 sequences are LNHDA and SQIVND (reference sequence). CDR3 DNA: TGTGCCAGTAGTATAGGGAGCGGGGGGCTTATCGAGCAGTTCTTC. This encodes CASSIGSGGLIEQFF.

The chain has TRBV28 and TRBJ1-3, with 9 bases aligning to TRBD1. V was clipped by 6 bases and J by 6 bases; unmatched bases: 6. This CDR3 contains 14 residues. Germline lookup yields CDR1 MDHEN and CDR2 SYDVKM. CDR3 amino acids: CASRTGTGTNTIYF. As DNA, the CDR3 is TGTGCCAGCAGAACCGGGACAGGGACAAACACCATATATTTT.

The rearrangement uses TRBV27 and TRBJ2-5; D gene unclear. The V gene lost 0 bases and the J gene lost 2 bases, with 13 bases spanning the gap. Germline assignment: CDR1 MNHEY and CDR2 SMNVEV (reference sequence). CDR3 length: 16 amino acids. In DNA, the CDR3 is TGTGCCAGCAGTTTATCCACTCGATTGGGGCAAGAGACCCAGTACTTC. Encoded protein: CASSLSTRLGQETQYF.

V is TRBV19 and J is TRBJ1-5, with a possible D match to TRBD1 (5 bases). The ends were cut back, 7 bases at V and 2 bases at J, with 9 bases in the middle. From germline, CDR1 is LNHDA and CDR2 SQIVND (reference sequence). The CDR3 covers 13 residues. For the CDR3, the DNA is TGTGCCAGTAAGAGGGGAGGCAATCAGCCCCAGCATTTT. Amino acids: CASKRGGNQPQHF.

This chain connects TRBV7-8 to TRBJ2-7; no firm D call. V was shortened by 3 bases and J by 2 bases, with 8 bases between the two germline ends. Looked up from germline, CDR1 is SGHVS and CDR2 is FQNEAQ. The CDR3 totals 13 residues. The CDR3 loop reads CASSLGPPYEQYF. CDR3 nucleotide sequence: TGTGCCAGCAGCTTGGGCCCCCCCTACGAGCAGTACTTC.

The chain recombines TRBV24-1 with TRBJ2-7; 10 positions agree with TRBD1. CDR3 size: 15 residues. The V segment lost 4 bases and the J segment 3 bases; nucleotides outside the gene matches: 5. The germline V gene has CDR1 KGHDR and CDR2 SFDVKD. CDR3: CATSEPGQGIYEQYF. CDR3 nucleotide sequence: TGTGCCACCAGTGAGCCGGGACAGGGGATCTACGAGCAGTACTTC.

The CDR3 DNA reads TGTGCCAGCAGTGAAGAAGGTTGGGCAGGTTTGAACACTGAAGCTTTCTTT. This gives the protein CASSEEGWAGLNTEAFF. The genes are TRBV2 and TRBJ1-1; D unclear. The CDR3 is 17 residues long. Trimming cost V 1 base and J 0 bases, with 15 bases left between them. Germline CDR1 SNHLY, CDR2 FYNNEI.

The rearrangement uses TRBV7-6 and TRBJ1-5, with TRBD1 as a possible D gene (6 bases). V gave up 1 base and J gave up 2 bases, with 15 bases separating them. This CDR3 has 17 amino acids. Germline values: CDR1 SGHVS, CDR2 FNYEAQ. The CDR3 DNA follows: TGTGCCAGCAGCTTAGAACAGGGAAGGGTGGGCAATCAGCCCCAGCATTTT. Amino acids: CASSLEQGRVGNQPQHF. Based on the CDR3 plus reference TRBV7-6 and TRBJ1-5, the full variable domain is GAGVSQSPRYKVTKRGQDVALRCDPISGHVSLYWYRQALGQGPEFLTYFNYEAQQDKSGLPNDRFSAERPEGSISTLTIQRTEQRDSAMYRCASSLEQGRVGNQPQHFGDGTRLSIL.

This clone was detected once. The chain is built from TRBV12-5 and TRBJ2-2, with 13 nucleotides matching TRBD2. The V gene end was trimmed by 3 bases and the J gene end by 6 bases; junction bases not matched to a gene: 4. CDR3 length: 16 amino acids. The germline V gene encodes CDR1 LGHNT and CDR2 FRNRAP. The CDR3 reads CASGFGLAGAPGELFF. In DNA form, the CDR3 reads TGTGCTAGTGGTTTTGGACTAGCGGGAGCTCCCGGGGAGCTGTTTTTT.

The chain is built from TRBV5-1 and TRBJ1-4; perhaps TRBD1 as D (6 bases). With 7 bases removed from V and 7 bases from J, the gap between germline ends came to 14 bases. CDR1 is SGHRS, CDR2 YFSETQ, per germline. This CDR3 comprises 13 residues. CDR3 protein: CASSQGWGEKLFF. Written as DNA, the CDR3 is TGCGCCAGCTCACAGGGATGGGGTGAAAAACTGTTTTTT. Drawing the rest from reference TRBV5-1 and TRBJ1-4, the complete variable domain is KAGVTQTPRYLIKTRGQQVTLSCSPISGHRSVSWYQQTPGQGLQFLFEYFSETQRNKGNFPGRFSGRQFSNSRSEMNVSTLELGDSALYLCASSQGWGEKLFFGSGTQLSVL.

The genes are TRBV7-2 and TRBJ2-7; D might be TRBD1 or TRBD2, each matching 5 bases. The ends were cut back, 3 bases at V and 2 bases at J, with 11 bases in the middle. Germline V gene data show CDR1 as SGHTA and CDR2 as FQGNSA. The CDR3 totals 14 residues. The CDR3 is CASSFGDRTYEQYF. CDR3 coding DNA: TGTGCCAGCAGCTTTGGGGACCGAACCTACGAGCAGTACTTC.

A single count supports this clone. V is TRBV6-5 and J is TRBJ1-3; 9 positions match TRBD1. With 6 bases clipped from V and 0 bases from J, the junction kept 3 bases outside the gene matches. The CDR3 totals 15 residues. Germline-derived CDR1 and CDR2 are MNHEY and SVGAGI. Written as DNA, the CDR3 is TGTGCCAGCAGGCCGGGACAGGGCTCTGGAAACACCATATATTTT. Translating it yields CASRPGQGSGNTIYF.

The chain links TRBV5-5 to TRBJ2-7, with D uncertain. Trimming cost V 1 base and J 5 bases, with 10 bases left between them. Germline V lookup: CDR1 SGHKS, CDR2 YYEKEE (reference sequence). The CDR3 loop spans 13 amino acids. CDR3 nucleotides: TGTGCCAGCAGCTTGAATTCCCTCAACGAGCAGTACTTC. Residues: CASSLNSLNEQYF.

This chain connects TRBV7-2 to TRBJ2-5, with a possible D match to TRBD1 (6 bases). Germline lookup yields CDR1 SGHTA and CDR2 FQGNSA. Trimming removed 3 bases from V and 5 bases from J, with 16 bases in between. The CDR3 runs to 15 residues. CDR3 amino acids: CASSFNPGEVETQYF. CDR3 coding DNA: TGTGCCAGCAGCTTTAACCCAGGGGAAGTTGAGACCCAGTACTTC.

V and J are TRBV10-1 and TRBJ2-1; D might be TRBD1 (5 bases). CDR1 and CDR2 (germline): WNHNN, SYGVQD (reference sequence). This CDR3 is 13 amino acids long. The V end was cut by 3 bases, the J end by 7 bases, with 10 bases between. This chain's CDR3 is CASSEIKGNEQFF. The CDR3 DNA sequence: TGCGCCAGCAGTGAAATAAAGGGGAATGAGCAGTTCTTC.